The 16 T cell receptor beta chains below come from one sample, sequenced in a study of shared clonotypes between healthy human individuals. Assay: immunoSEQ multiplex PCR; the TCRdb copy retains only in-frame clones and omits some. The sample holds about 960,000 clones; 76% are singletons and the top ten take about 1.5%. The specimen sequenced was memory CD4+ T cells sorted from blood. Noted subset: CD45RA-negative fraction. Every receptor here comes from a man between 18 and 29 years old in good health.

This clone has at least ten counts. CDR3 DNA: TGTGCCATCAGTGAGTCTGGGACAGGGGGGTCCATGAACACTGAAGCTTTCTTT. Translated: CAISESGTGGSMNTEAFF. The chain combines TRBV10-3 with TRBJ1-1; 11 nucleotides match TRBD1. Trimming cost V 0 bases and J 0 bases; bases outside gene matches: 6. In germline, CDR1 is ENHRY, CDR2 SYGVKD. The CDR3 runs 18 residues.

This clone was found once. The J gene is TRBJ2-1, the V gene TRBV7-8; D is ambiguous. Germline lookup yields CDR1 SGHVS and CDR2 FQNEAQ. V gave up 0 bases and J gave up 4 bases, with 7 bases separating them. This CDR3 is built from 14 residues. CDR3 coding DNA: TGTGCCAGCAGCTTAGCGGATGCTTACAATGAGCAGTTCTTC. Translating gives CASSLADAYNEQFF.

This clone was recorded many times. The gene calls are TRBV29-1 and TRBJ2-3; TRBD1 matches 10 bases. J was trimmed by 5 bases and V by 7 bases; bases with no gene match: 3. The germline V gene has CDR1 SQVTM and CDR2 ANQGSEA. CDR3 length: 12 residues. Here the CDR3 reads CSAGQGEDTQYF. The CDR3 DNA reads as TGCAGCGCAGGACAGGGGGAAGATACGCAGTATTTT.

The rearrangement links TRBV7-2 to TRBJ2-3; possibly TRBD1 for D (5 bases). This CDR3 comprises 16 residues. V was cut by 1 base and J by 2 bases, with 13 bases left in between. The V gene's germline CDR1 is SGHTA and CDR2 FQGNSA. The CDR3 reads CASSLVAGLPTDTQYF. The DNA for the CDR3 is TGTGCCAGCAGCTTAGTAGCAGGGCTACCCACAGATACGCAGTATTTT.

The CDR3 is CASSPRTLVATNEKLFF. Written as DNA, the CDR3 is TGTGCCAGCTCACCTCGGACTCTGGTTGCAACTAATGAAAAACTGTTTTTT. V gene TRBV18 combines with J gene TRBJ1-4; no firm D call. The CDR3 length is 17 residues. The V gene lost 3 bases and the J gene lost 0 bases, with 14 bases spanning the gap. Per germline, CDR1 KGHSH and CDR2 LQKENI.

The chain joins TRBV27 to TRBJ1-1; D perhaps matches TRBD1 (6 bases). Germline CDR1 MNHEY, CDR2 SMNVEV (reference sequence). This CDR3 contains 15 residues. The V and J ends lost 5 bases and 0 bases respectively, with 13 bases between them. CDR3 coding DNA: TGTGCCAGCAGTATAAATACAGGGCTGAACACTGAAGCTTTCTTT. Translated, it gives CASSINTGLNTEAFF.

The chain employs TRBV27 and TRBJ1-6; D gene ambiguous. Germline CDR1 and CDR2: MNHEY and SMNVEV (reference sequence). This CDR3 comprises 13 residues. V shed 5 bases and J shed 7 bases, with 9 bases lying between them. The CDR3 DNA is TGTGCCAGCAGTCTCGAACGCAATTCACCCCTCCACTTT. Protein: CASSLERNSPLHF.

The chain is built from TRBV2 and TRBJ2-1; 12 bases are shared with TRBD2. Per the germline V gene, CDR1 is SNHLY and CDR2 is FYNNEI. This CDR3 spans 15 amino acids. J lost 7 bases, V lost 4 bases, and 5 bases had no gene match. The CDR3 DNA reads TGTGCCAGCAGTGCCGGCACTAGCGGGAGGAATGAGCAGTTCTTC. Amino acid sequence: CASSAGTSGRNEQFF. Variable domain in full (rest from reference TRBV2 and TRBJ2-1): EPEVTQTPSHQVTQMGQEVILRCVPISNHLYFYWYRQILGQKVEFLVSFYNNEISEKSEIFDDQFSVERPDGSNFTLKIRSTKLEDSAMYFCASSAGTSGRNEQFFGPGTRLTVL.

This chain uses TRBV6-1 with TRBJ1-2; 9 bases line up with TRBD1. Germline V gene lookup returns CDR1 MNHNS and CDR2 SASEGT. CDR3 size: 17 residues. Trimming cost V 1 base and J 8 bases; bases outside gene matches: 14. CDR3 bases: TGTGCCAGCAGTGAAGAATTGGGGACAGGGAGGTCGGAAGGCTACACCTTC. Encoded protein: CASSEELGTGRSEGYTF.

The genes are TRBV5-1 and TRBJ2-7, with D perhaps TRBD2 (5 bases). The V gene's germline CDR1 is SGHRS and CDR2 YFSETQ. V was cut by 0 bases and J by 4 bases, with 8 bases left in between. The CDR3 has 13 amino acids. The CDR3: CASSLGERYEQYF. In DNA, the CDR3 is TGCGCCAGCAGCTTGGGGGAGAGGTACGAGCAGTACTTC.

The chain uses TRBV19 and TRBJ1-1; weak D call: TRBD1 (5 bases). The CDR3 has 17 amino acids. The germline CDR1 and CDR2 sequences are LNHDA and SQIVND (reference sequence). Trimming took off 0 bases at V and 0 bases at J, with 14 bases between the two ends. Here the CDR3 DNA reads TGTGCCAGTAGTATAGACCCGTTGACAGCCGTGAACACTGAAGCTTTCTTT. Encoded protein: CASSIDPLTAVNTEAFF.

The V gene is TRBV7-9, the J gene TRBJ1-2, with D unclear. The CDR3 has 14 amino acids. Germline CDR1 reads SEHNR; CDR2 reads FQNEAQ (reference sequence). Trimming took off 5 bases at V and 4 bases at J, with 14 bases between the two ends. CDR3 sequence reads: CASSGNLPAYGYTF. The CDR3 bases are TGTGCCAGCAGCGGTAATCTCCCAGCCTATGGCTACACCTTC.

The chain combines TRBV6-1 with TRBJ1-4; TRBD1 is a possible D gene (6 bases). This CDR3 region has 14 residues. Germline V gene lookup returns CDR1 MNHNS and CDR2 SASEGT. Trimming took 7 bases from V and 7 from J, leaving 16 bases between them. Here the CDR3 reads CASNHRASGEKLFF. The CDR3 DNA reads as TGTGCCAGCAATCACAGGGCCAGTGGTGAAAAACTGTTTTTT.

The chain carries TRBV5-1 and TRBJ1-2; 8 nucleotides agree with TRBD1. CDR1 and CDR2 from the germline V gene are SGHRS and YFSETQ. CDR3 length: 14 residues. V shed 4 bases and J 5 bases; nucleotides not matched to a gene: 7. CDR3 region: CASSPGGEVYGYTF. CDR3 nucleotides: TGCGCCAGCAGCCCAGGGGGCGAAGTTTATGGCTACACCTTC.

V usage is TRBV11-2 and J usage is TRBJ2-3; TRBD2 matches 9 bases. V shed 6 bases and J 4 bases; nucleotides not matched to a gene: 8. CDR1 is SGHAT, CDR2 FQNNGV, per germline. The CDR3 is 15 amino acids. The CDR3 protein is CASRKSGTSPDTQYF. DNA for the CDR3: TGTGCCAGCAGGAAATCTGGGACTAGCCCAGATACGCAGTATTTT. Using reference TRBV11-2 and TRBJ2-3 for the parts outside the CDR3, the full variable domain is EAGVAQSPRYKIIEKRQSVAFWCNPISGHATLYWYQQILGQGPKLLIQFQNNGVVDDSQLPKDRFSAERLKGVDSTLKIQPAKLEDSAVYLCASRKSGTSPDTQYFGPGTRLTVL.

The CDR3 DNA reads as TGTGCCAGCAGCCCGGGACCGATTAGCAATCAGCCCCAGCATTTT. Residues: CASSPGPISNQPQHF. The V and J genes are TRBV2 and TRBJ1-5; possible D gene TRBD1, 5 bases. CDR1 and CDR2 (germline): SNHLY, FYNNEI. Trimming removed 6 bases at V and 0 bases at J, with 12 bases between. The CDR3 extends over 15 amino acids.